The source of this TCR beta chain is a study of blood T cell repertoires in COVID-19. For the study at large: COVID-19 samples from acute and convalescent phases originated in the United States, Italy and Spain. T cells, B-cell-depleted T cells, or PBMCs supplied cDNA or gDNA.

How the authors handled the data: Amplification of reference gene primers provided the estimated nucleated cell counts. Libraries were prepared by immunoSEQ multiplex PCR; TCRdb keeps only in-frame clonotypes and omits some of them. V, J and clone size are taken as reported in that table, and D and trimming were inferred from the DNA itself. Found here are around 230,000 clones, more than 75% of them singletons; the top ten hold 9.5% to 15%. The CDR3 covers 18 residues. From germline, CDR1 is ENHRY and CDR2 SYGVKD. The V end lost 2 bases, the J end lost 1 base, and 20 bases lay between the germline ends.

The J gene is TRBJ1-2, the V gene TRBV10-3; no firm D call. Input material: peripheral blood. The receptor was isolated from a woman aged 55-70 years with active or convalescent COVID-19. The CDR3 DNA reads TGTGCCATCAGTGAGGCGAGGCAGCGAGATCCCTTTAACTATGGCTACACCTTC. Translation gives CAISEARQRDPFNYGYTF.